The clone carrying this T cell receptor (beta chain) was counted a few times. The antigen is unknown. Germline V CDR1 and CDR2: LNHDA, SQIVND (reference sequence). The V gene lost 5 bases and the J gene lost 2 bases, with 15 bases spanning the gap. This CDR3 is built from 15 residues. TCRdb called the RT-PCR reads again in MiXCR, with one record for every CDR3 protein. The sample comprises hundreds of thousands of distinct CDR3 sequences, about a fifth of which are singletons, and roughly 10% rests with the top ten. These data belong to a study of response to subunit inactivated influenza vaccine. Study findings and constraints: New T cells are recruited in small numbers by each seasonal influenza vaccination, according to the authors' suggestion.

This sequence was found in a man in his fifties or sixties who received an inactivated influenza vaccine. The chain combines TRBV19 with TRBJ1-1; D remains unclear. This material consisted of PBMCs from blood, taken less than 22 months after vaccination. DNA for the CDR3: TGTGCCAGTAGTCTGCGTTCGGTTAGTAACACTGAAGCTTTCTTT. Translated: CASSLRSVSNTEAFF.